One T cell receptor (beta chain) is described in this entry. Germline CDR1 ENHRY, CDR2 SYGVKD. The CDR3 sequence is 14 residues long. Trimming took off 2 bases at V and 5 bases at J, with 13 bases between the two ends. Profiled with immunoSEQ multiplex PCR; TCRdb holds only in-frame clones, not every one. The table shows 200,000 to 250,000 clones, with 80% to 90% occurring only once. The data derive from a study of blood T cell repertoires in COVID-19. The sample taken for sequencing was PBMCs or T cells enriched from blood (not recorded which). The rearrangement links TRBV10-3 to TRBJ2-7; D unclear. The receptor's source is a woman aged 25 to 39 with acute COVID-19. Written as DNA, the CDR3 is TGTGCCATCAGTGAGGCCGACTGGCGCAACGAGCAGTACTTC. This codes for CAISEADWRNEQYF.